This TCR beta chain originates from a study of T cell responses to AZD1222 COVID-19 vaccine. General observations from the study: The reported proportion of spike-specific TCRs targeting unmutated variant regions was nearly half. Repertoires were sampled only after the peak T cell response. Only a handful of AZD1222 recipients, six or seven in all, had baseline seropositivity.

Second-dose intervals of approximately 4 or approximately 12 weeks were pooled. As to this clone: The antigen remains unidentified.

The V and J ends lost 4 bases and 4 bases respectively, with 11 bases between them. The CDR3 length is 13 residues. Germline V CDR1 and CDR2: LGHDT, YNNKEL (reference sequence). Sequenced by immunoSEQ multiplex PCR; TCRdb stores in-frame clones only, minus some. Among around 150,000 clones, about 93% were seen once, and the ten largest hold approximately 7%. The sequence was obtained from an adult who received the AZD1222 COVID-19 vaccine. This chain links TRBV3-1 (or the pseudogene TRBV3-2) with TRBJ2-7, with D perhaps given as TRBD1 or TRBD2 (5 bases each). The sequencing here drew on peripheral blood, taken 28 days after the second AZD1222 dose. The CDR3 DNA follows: TGTGCCAGCAGCCGGGGGAGTTATTACGAGCAGTACTTC. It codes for CASSRGSYYEQYF.